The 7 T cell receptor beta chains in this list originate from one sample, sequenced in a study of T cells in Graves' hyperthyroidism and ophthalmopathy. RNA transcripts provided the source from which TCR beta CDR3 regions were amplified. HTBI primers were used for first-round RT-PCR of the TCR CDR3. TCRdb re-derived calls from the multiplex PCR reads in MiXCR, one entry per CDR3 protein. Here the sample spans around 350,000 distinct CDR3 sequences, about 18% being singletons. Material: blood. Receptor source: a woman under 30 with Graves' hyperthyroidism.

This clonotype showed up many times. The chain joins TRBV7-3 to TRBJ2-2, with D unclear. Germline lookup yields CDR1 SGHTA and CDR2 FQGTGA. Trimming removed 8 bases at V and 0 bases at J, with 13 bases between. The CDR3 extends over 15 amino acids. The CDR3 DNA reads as TGTGCCAGCTCTTTGGGGTTCGCGAACACCGGGGAGCTGTTTTTT. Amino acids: CASSLGFANTGELFF.

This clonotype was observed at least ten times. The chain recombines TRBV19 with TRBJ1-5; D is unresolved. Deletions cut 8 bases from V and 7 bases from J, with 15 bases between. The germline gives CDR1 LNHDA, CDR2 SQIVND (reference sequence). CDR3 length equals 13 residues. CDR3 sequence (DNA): TGTGCCAGTTCCCAGGATGCAGGCCAGCCCCAGCATTTT. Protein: CASSQDAGQPQHF.

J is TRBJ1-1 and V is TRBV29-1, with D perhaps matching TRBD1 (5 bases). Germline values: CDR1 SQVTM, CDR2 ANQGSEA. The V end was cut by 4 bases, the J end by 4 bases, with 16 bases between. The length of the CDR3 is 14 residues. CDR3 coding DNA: TGCAGCGTTGCCGACAGTGGCGGGGCCACTGAAGCTTTCTTT. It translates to CSVADSGGATEAFF.

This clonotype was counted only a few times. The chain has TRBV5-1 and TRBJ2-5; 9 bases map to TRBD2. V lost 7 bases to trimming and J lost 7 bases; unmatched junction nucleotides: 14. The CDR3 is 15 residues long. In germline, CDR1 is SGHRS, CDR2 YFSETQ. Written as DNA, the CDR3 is TGCGCCAGCGAGCTGAGCGGGGGGCAGGTCGGGACCCAGTACTTC. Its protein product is CASELSGGQVGTQYF. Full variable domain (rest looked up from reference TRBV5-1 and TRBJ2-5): KAGVTQTPRYLIKTRGQQVTLSCSPISGHRSVSWYQQTPGQGLQFLFEYFSETQRNKGNFPGRFSGRQFSNSRSEMNVSTLELGDSALYLCASELSGGQVGTQYFGPGTRLLVL.

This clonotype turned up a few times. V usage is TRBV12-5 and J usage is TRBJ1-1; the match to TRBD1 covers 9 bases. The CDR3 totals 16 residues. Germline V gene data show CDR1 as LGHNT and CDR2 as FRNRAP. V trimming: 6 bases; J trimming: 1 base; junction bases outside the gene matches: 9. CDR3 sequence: CASGRDRVRANTEAFF. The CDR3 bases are TGTGCTAGTGGCCGGGACAGGGTGCGGGCGAACACTGAAGCTTTCTTT.

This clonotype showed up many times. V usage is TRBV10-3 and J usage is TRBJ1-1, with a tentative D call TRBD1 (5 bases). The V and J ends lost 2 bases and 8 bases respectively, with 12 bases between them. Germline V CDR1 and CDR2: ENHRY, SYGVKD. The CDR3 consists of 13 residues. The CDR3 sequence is CAISEDLTAEAFF. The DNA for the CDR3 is TGTGCCATCAGTGAGGATTTGACAGCCGAAGCTTTCTTT.

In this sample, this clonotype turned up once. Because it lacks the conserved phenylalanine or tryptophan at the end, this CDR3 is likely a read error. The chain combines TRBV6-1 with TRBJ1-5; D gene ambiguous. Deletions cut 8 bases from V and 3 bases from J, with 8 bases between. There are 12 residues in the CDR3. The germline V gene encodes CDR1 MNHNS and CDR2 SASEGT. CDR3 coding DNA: TGTGCCAGCGGGCAGAACAATCAGCCCCAGCATGTG. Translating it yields CASGQNNQPQHV.